Each of the 27 T cell receptor beta chains below was sequenced from the same sample in a study of T cell repertoires in cytomegalovirus infection. In TCRdb, the reads were re-called with MiXCR into one record per CDR3 protein. The profile shows around 250,000 distinct CDR3 sequences, approximately 17% of them singletons. The sample comprised CD8+ T cells from PBMCs. Receptors were obtained from a human donor in good health (CMV status not recorded). Some clones in this sample may be carry-over from other donors' samples.

The chain couples TRBV5-6 to TRBJ2-1; 8 bases are shared with TRBD2. V lost 0 bases and J lost 4; bases outside the gene matches: 12. Germline loops: CDR1 SGHDT, CDR2 YYEEEE. This CDR3 contains 18 residues. DNA for the CDR3: TGTGCCAGCAGCTTGGATTGGGGGTCTAGCGGGTATTACAATGAGCAGTTCTTC. This codes for CASSLDWGSSGYYNEQFF.

This clonotype occurred a few times. J is TRBJ2-7 and V is TRBV2, with D possibly TRBD2 on 5 matching bases. The V gene lost 9 bases and the J gene lost 3 bases, with 21 bases spanning the gap. This CDR3 region has 15 residues. Germline-derived CDR1 and CDR2 are SNHLY and FYNNEI. The CDR3 DNA is TGTGCCAGGAGTTCAATCGGCGGGCTCGTCTACGAGCAGTACTTC. Its translation is CARSSIGGLVYEQYF.

This clonotype was found many times. The V and J genes are TRBV7-2 and TRBJ2-3, with D perhaps TRBD1 or TRBD2 (5 bases each). Germline CDR1 SGHTA, CDR2 FQGNSA. Between the trimmed V and J ends, which lost 3 bases and 0 bases, there was a span of 16 bases. The CDR3 is made up of 17 amino acids. In nucleotides, the CDR3 is TGTGCCAGCAGCTTGTTTCCGGGACGGTCTAGCACAGATACGCAGTATTTT. Translated, it gives CASSLFPGRSSTDTQYF.

This sequence joins TRBV19 and TRBJ1-1; D is unclear. The CDR3 totals 13 residues. Germline lookup yields CDR1 LNHDA and CDR2 SQIVND (reference sequence). V gave up 6 bases and J gave up 1 base, with 9 bases separating them. This CDR3 reads CASRALGNTEAFF. DNA of the CDR3: TGTGCCAGTAGGGCATTGGGGAACACTGAAGCTTTCTTT.

The chain recombines TRBV19 with TRBJ1-1; weak D call: TRBD1 (5 bases). The V end lost 2 bases, the J end lost 3 bases, and 10 bases lay between the germline ends. This CDR3 region has 14 residues. In germline, CDR1 is LNHDA, CDR2 SQIVND (reference sequence). CDR3 region: CASSIRRDYTEAFF. The CDR3, as DNA: TGTGCCAGTAGTATAAGACGGGACTACACTGAAGCTTTCTTT. The variable domain in full, with the rest retrieved from reference TRBV19 and TRBJ1-1, is DGGITQSPKYLFRKEGQNVTLSCEQNLNHDAMYWYRQDPGQGLRLIYYSQIVNDFQKGDIAEGYSVSREKKESFPLTVTSAQKNPTAFYLCASSIRRDYTEAFFGQGTRLTVV.

This clonotype was seen many times. The chain uses TRBV7-2 and TRBJ1-1; possibly TRBD1 for D (6 bases). The CDR3 length is 17 residues. Trimming took off 5 bases at V and 3 bases at J, with 22 bases between the two ends. Germline CDR1 is SGHTA and CDR2 is FQGNSA. The CDR3 nucleotides are TGTGCCAGCAGCCTACCCTTTGGGGGCGGGGTACACACTGAAGCTTTCTTT. Protein: CASSLPFGGGVHTEAFF. The complete variable domain, with remaining parts taken from reference TRBV7-2 and TRBJ1-1, reads GAGVSQSPSNKVTEKGKDVELRCDPISGHTALYWYRQSLGQGLEFLIYFQGNSAPDKSGLPSDRFSAERTGGSVSTLTIQRTQQEDSAVYLCASSLPFGGGVHTEAFFGQGTRLTVV.

The chain recombines TRBV5-6 with TRBJ1-1; D is ambiguous. Between the trimmed V and J ends, which lost 3 bases and 7 bases, there was a span of 10 bases. There are 12 residues in the CDR3. Germline V gene lookup returns CDR1 SGHDT and CDR2 YYEEEE. CDR3 nucleotides: TGTGCCAGCAGCTCAGACTATGATGAAGCTTTCTTT. This sequence encodes CASSSDYDEAFF.

V usage is TRBV7-9 and J usage is TRBJ2-3; D may be TRBD2 (6 bases). This CDR3 contains 15 residues. CDR1 is SEHNR, CDR2 FQNEAQ, per germline (reference sequence). Between the trimmed V and J ends, which lost 2 bases and 4 bases, there was a span of 13 bases. CDR3 sequence (DNA): TGTGCCAGCAGCTTACCGTCTGCGGGATCAGATACGCAGTATTTT. Its protein product is CASSLPSAGSDTQYF.

Written as DNA, the CDR3 is TGTGCCAGCAGCCTCCCGGGGGGGACGGGCACTGAAGCTTTCTTT. Its protein product is CASSLPGGTGTEAFF. The chain uses TRBV11-2 and TRBJ1-1, with D possibly being TRBD1 (5 bases). The CDR3 spans 15 residues. Deletions cut 5 bases from V and 4 bases from J, with 17 bases between. Germline CDR1 SGHAT, CDR2 FQNNGV.

In regard to this clonotype: Being one base from a much bigger clone, this may be a read error. This rearrangement joins TRBV5-6 to TRBJ1-5; TRBD1 aligns across 9 bases. V was pared by 4 bases and J by 4 bases, with 3 bases of the junction left unmatched. The V gene's germline CDR1 is SGHDT and CDR2 YYEEEE. The CDR3 sequence is 14 residues long. The CDR3 nucleotides read TGTGCCAGCAGCGTCGGGACAGGGAATCAGCCCCAGCATTTT. Its protein product is CASSVGTGNQPQHF.

The J gene is TRBJ1-2, the V gene TRBV7-2; perhaps TRBD1 as D (5 bases). Between the trimmed V and J ends, which lost 1 base and 0 bases, there was a span of 12 bases. This CDR3 is 16 amino acids long. Germline CDR1 reads SGHTA; CDR2 reads FQGNSA. Written as DNA, the CDR3 is TGTGCCAGCAGCTTAGTTGGCAGGGAACCTAACTATGGCTACACCTTC. It yields the protein CASSLVGREPNYGYTF.

This chain joins TRBV29-1 and TRBJ2-1; tentatively, D is TRBD2 (6 bases). The length of the CDR3 is 15 residues. Trimming removed 6 bases at V and 4 bases at J, with 19 bases between. Germline values: CDR1 SQVTM, CDR2 ANQGSEA. Here the CDR3 reads CSVVWRGKAYNEQFF. CDR3 nucleotide sequence: TGCAGCGTGGTCTGGCGGGGAAAGGCATACAATGAGCAGTTCTTC.

This clonotype has a handful of counts. The chain recombines TRBV28 with TRBJ1-5; 9 bases are a match to TRBD1. There are 15 residues in the CDR3. Germline V gene lookup returns CDR1 MDHEN and CDR2 SYDVKM. The trim removed 7 bases at V and 0 bases at J, leaving 4 bases unmatched. CDR3 DNA: TGTGCCAGCAAACAGGGGGCCTATAGCAATCAGCCCCAGCATTTT. As protein: CASKQGAYSNQPQHF.

The chain recombines TRBV7-9 with TRBJ2-1, with D possibly TRBD1 on 6 matching bases. V dropped 5 bases and J dropped 13 bases, with 15 bases sitting between them. From germline, CDR1 is SEHNR and CDR2 FQNEAQ (reference sequence). This CDR3 has 12 amino acids. CDR3 region: CASSPRGQFQFF. CDR3 DNA: TGTGCCAGCAGCCCCCGAGGACAGTTTCAGTTCTTC.

This clonotype was counted at least ten times. This rearrangement joins TRBV4-3 to TRBJ2-1; 7 bases align to TRBD2. CDR1 is LGHNA and CDR2 is YSLEER in the germline V gene. This CDR3 is 16 amino acids long. V shed 0 bases, J shed 8 bases, and the junction held 10 bases outside the gene matches. CDR3 loop: CASSQEGGESPDEQFF. The CDR3 nucleotides read TGCGCCAGCAGCCAAGAGGGGGGGGAGTCACCCGATGAGCAGTTCTTC.

This clonotype has a handful of counts. The chain links TRBV5-1 to TRBJ2-6; 8 nucleotides agree with TRBD1. The CDR3 is 15 residues long. V dropped 3 bases and J dropped 4; count of bases not matched to a gene: 3. CDR1 is SGHRS and CDR2 is YFSETQ in the germline V gene. This chain's CDR3 is CASSWTGFGANVLTF. CDR3 bases: TGCGCCAGCAGCTGGACAGGGTTCGGGGCCAACGTCCTGACTTTC.

The gene calls are TRBV6-6 and TRBJ2-5; D not certain. The V end lost 0 bases, the J end lost 3 bases, and 2 bases lay between the germline ends. Germline values: CDR1 MNHNY, CDR2 SVGAGI (reference sequence). CDR3 size: 12 residues. CDR3 sequence (DNA): TGTGCCAGCAGTTACTCCGAAGAGACCCAGTACTTC. It codes for CASSYSEETQYF.

As to this clonotype: This may come from a read error, since a much larger clone is one base off. V and J are TRBV7-9 and TRBJ1-1, with 7 bases aligning to TRBD1. The V gene's germline CDR1 is SEHNR and CDR2 FQNEAQ (reference sequence). This CDR3 has 14 residues. The CDR3 DNA follows: TGTGCCAGCAGCTCCGGACAGGAAAACACTGAAACTTTCTTT. Translated: CASSSGQENTETFF.

This clonotype was seen at least ten times. The chain employs TRBV7-2 and TRBJ2-5, with 10 bases identical to TRBD2. CDR3 size: 15 residues. With 10 bases clipped from V and 1 base from J, the junction kept 9 bases outside the gene matches. Germline CDR1 is SGHTA and CDR2 is FQGNSA. The CDR3: CATLLAGGLQETQYF. The DNA for the CDR3 is TGTGCCACCCTATTAGCGGGGGGCCTCCAAGAGACCCAGTACTTC.

This clonotype came up many times. This sequence joins TRBV29-1 and TRBJ1-2, with D possibly being TRBD1 (6 bases). There are 13 residues in the CDR3. The germline V gene encodes CDR1 SQVTM and CDR2 ANQGSEA. Trimming removed 5 bases from V and 0 bases from J, with 10 bases in between. Here the CDR3 reads CSVNRETNYGYTF. The CDR3 nucleotides read TGCAGCGTTAACAGGGAGACTAACTATGGCTACACCTTC.

The V and J genes are TRBV7-9 and TRBJ2-3; 8 nucleotides agree with TRBD1. CDR1 SEHNR and CDR2 FQNEAQ come from the germline V gene (reference sequence). This CDR3 spans 16 amino acids. Germline trimming cut 6 bases from V and 2 bases from J; bases unmatched to any gene: 10. Here the CDR3 reads CASRGTGPSVTDTQYF. In DNA, the CDR3 is TGTGCCAGCAGGGGGACAGGTCCGTCCGTCACAGATACGCAGTATTTT.

Ten or more counts support this clonotype. The chain links TRBV7-3 to TRBJ2-5; 7 bases fit TRBD2. Germline V gene sequence: CDR1 SGHTA, CDR2 FQGTGA. The CDR3 extends over 15 amino acids. V was clipped by 2 bases and J by 0 bases; unmatched bases: 3. CDR3 coding DNA: TGTGCCAGCAGCTTAGGCGGGGGTAACCAAGAGACCCAGTACTTC. Translated, it gives CASSLGGGNQETQYF. The variable domain in full, with the rest retrieved from reference TRBV7-3 and TRBJ2-5, is GAGVSQTPSNKVTEKGKYVELRCDPISGHTALYWYRQSLGQGPEFLIYFQGTGAADDSGLPNDRFFAVRPEGSVSTLKIQRTERGDSAVYLCASSLGGGNQETQYFGPGTRLLVL.

This clonotype was seen more than once but under ten times. This chain links TRBV9 with TRBJ1-2; perhaps TRBD1 as D (6 bases). Trimming removed 3 bases from V and 3 bases from J, with 12 bases in between. The CDR3 sequence is 14 residues long. Germline V gene data show CDR1 as SGDLS and CDR2 as YYNGEE. The CDR3 coding sequence is TGTGCCAGCAGCGGAGGGGGGCTGCACTATGGCTACACCTTC. The encoded protein is CASSGGGLHYGYTF. Complete variable domain (other parts from reference TRBV9 and TRBJ1-2): DSGVTQTPKHLITATGQRVTLRCSPRSGDLSVYWYQQSLDQGLQFLIQYYNGEERAKGNILERFSAQQFPDLHSELNLSSLELGDSALYFCASSGGGLHYGYTFGSGTRLTVV.

This clonotype was detected ten times or more. V gene TRBV7-6 combines with J gene TRBJ2-3; D not resolved. Germline values: CDR1 SGHVS, CDR2 FNYEAQ. The V end was cut by 2 bases, the J end by 4 bases, with 7 bases between. CDR3 length: 13 residues. CDR3 DNA sequence: TGTGCCAGCAGCTTATTCGTCGCAGATACGCAGTATTTT. Translated: CASSLFVADTQYF.

The rearrangement joins TRBV4-1 to TRBJ2-7, with a possible D match to TRBD1 (5 bases). CDR3 size: 13 residues. Germline V lookup: CDR1 MGHRA, CDR2 YSYEKL. The ends were cut back, 2 bases at V and 1 base at J, with 6 bases in the middle. This CDR3 is CASSQRQSYEQYF. The CDR3 DNA reads as TGCGCCAGCAGCCAACGACAGTCCTACGAGCAGTACTTC.

The V and J genes are TRBV4-2 and TRBJ2-2; 8 nucleotides agree with TRBD1. The CDR3 extends over 16 amino acids. Germline CDR1 is LGHNA and CDR2 is YNFKEQ. Trimming at V came to 3 bases and at J to 0 bases, leaving 3 bases not matched to a gene. The CDR3 here is CASSQRTGTNTGELFF. The CDR3 region has the DNA TGTGCCAGCAGCCAGAGGACAGGGACGAACACCGGGGAGCTGTTTTTT.

The CDR3 sequence: CASSLLEGEQETQYF. The CDR3 coding sequence is TGTGCCAGCAGCCTCTTAGAGGGGGAACAAGAGACCCAGTACTTC. The V call is TRBV13, the J call TRBJ2-5, with D possibly being TRBD1 (6 bases). Germline assignment: CDR1 PRHDT and CDR2 FYEKMQ (reference sequence). The CDR3 is 15 amino acids. V was trimmed by 5 bases and J by 2 bases, leaving 15 bases between them.